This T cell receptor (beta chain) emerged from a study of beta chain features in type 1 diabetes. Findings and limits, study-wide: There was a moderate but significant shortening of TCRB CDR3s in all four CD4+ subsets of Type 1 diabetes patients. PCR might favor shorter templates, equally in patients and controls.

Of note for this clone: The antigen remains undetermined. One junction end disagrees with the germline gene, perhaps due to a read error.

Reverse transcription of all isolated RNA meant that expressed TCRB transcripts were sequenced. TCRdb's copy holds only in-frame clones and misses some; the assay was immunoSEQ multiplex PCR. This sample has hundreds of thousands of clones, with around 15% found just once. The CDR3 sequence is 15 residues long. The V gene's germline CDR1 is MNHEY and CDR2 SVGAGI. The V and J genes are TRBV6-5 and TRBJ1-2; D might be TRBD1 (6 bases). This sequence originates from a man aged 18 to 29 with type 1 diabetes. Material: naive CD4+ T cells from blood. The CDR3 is CASSYSGTINYGYTF. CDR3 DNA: TGTGCCAGCAGCTACTCTGGGACAATCAACTATGGCTACACCTTC.